The 20 T cell receptor beta chains below all came from one sample that was sequenced in a study of technical replicates of blood from a handful of donors. The assay was immunoSEQ multiplex PCR, and TCRdb's table has in-frame clones only and misses some. The table lists about 56,000 clones, 90% to 95% of them singletons. The specimen was PBMCs. The source is a human donor in good health. Some clones in this sample may be carry-over from other donors' samples.

The DNA for the CDR3 is TGTGCCAGCAGTGAATCCGGTGGTAATTCACCCCTCCACTTT. Translated: CASSESGGNSPLHF. The chain carries TRBV25-1 and TRBJ1-6; D not resolved. The CDR3 is 14 amino acids. The ends were cut back, 1 base at V and 6 bases at J, with 7 bases in the middle. The germline V gene encodes CDR1 MGHDK and CDR2 SYGVNS. Full variable domain (rest looked up from reference TRBV25-1 and TRBJ1-6): EADIYQTPRYLVIGTGKKITLECSQTMGHDKMYWYQQDPGMELHLIHYSYGVNSTEKGDLSSESTVSRIRTEHFPLTLESARPSHTSQYLCASSESGGNSPLHFGNGTRLTVT.

V gene TRBV5-6 combines with J gene TRBJ2-2, with 8 nucleotides matching TRBD1. V lost 5 bases to trimming and J lost 6 bases; unmatched junction nucleotides: 12. Germline V gene lookup returns CDR1 SGHDT and CDR2 YYEEEE. The CDR3 contains 16 residues. CDR3 sequence: CASRGQGRDYSGELFF. In DNA form, the CDR3 reads TGTGCCAGCAGAGGACAGGGCCGAGATTACTCCGGGGAGCTGTTTTTT.

The V call is TRBV9, the J call TRBJ1-3; possibly TRBD1 for D (5 bases). Germline V gene lookup returns CDR1 SGDLS and CDR2 YYNGEE. The CDR3 has 19 residues. V lost 3 bases and J 0 bases, leaving 22 bases between the germline ends. The CDR3 coding sequence is TGTGCCAGCAGCGCCGACAGTCCCGGGACTTTCCGCTCTGGAAACACCATATATTTT. The encoded protein is CASSADSPGTFRSGNTIYF.

In nucleotides, the CDR3 is TGTGCCAGCAGCGTCACGACAGGGGGCACAGATACGCAGTATTTT. As protein: CASSVTTGGTDTQYF. This sequence joins TRBV9 and TRBJ2-3; 8 bases agree with TRBD1. The CDR3 sequence is 15 residues long. Germline CDR1 and CDR2: SGDLS and YYNGEE. V trimming: 2 bases; J trimming: 1 base; junction bases outside the gene matches: 3.

This clone is a singleton in its sample. The chain links TRBV5-1 to TRBJ1-5; 12 bases fit TRBD1. The trim removed 4 bases at V and 7 bases at J, leaving 3 bases unmatched. The CDR3 sequence is 14 residues long. Germline CDR1 reads SGHRS; CDR2 reads YFSETQ. The CDR3: CASSAGTGGQPQHF. The CDR3 bases are TGCGCCAGCAGCGCCGGGACAGGGGGCCAGCCCCAGCATTTT. The complete variable domain, with remaining parts taken from reference TRBV5-1 and TRBJ1-5, reads KAGVTQTPRYLIKTRGQQVTLSCSPISGHRSVSWYQQTPGQGLQFLFEYFSETQRNKGNFPGRFSGRQFSNSRSEMNVSTLELGDSALYLCASSAGTGGQPQHFGDGTRLSIL.

The rearrangement links TRBV29-1 to TRBJ1-2; D unclear. The CDR3 runs 11 residues. Germline V gene lookup returns CDR1 SQVTM and CDR2 ANQGSEA. V shed 3 bases and J shed 6 bases, with 8 bases lying between them. The CDR3, as DNA: TGCAGCGTTGACTGGCAAAATGGCTACACCTTC. Translation gives CSVDWQNGYTF.

This chain joins TRBV27 and TRBJ2-7, with 9 bases aligning to TRBD1. Unmatched junction bases numbered 10, after V lost 2 bases and J lost 5 bases. The CDR3 loop spans 16 amino acids. Germline CDR1 is MNHEY and CDR2 is SMNVEV (reference sequence). CDR3 bases: TGTGCCAGCAGTTTACTTGGACAGGGGAGACGGAACGAGCAGTACTTC. Amino acids: CASSLLGQGRRNEQYF.

This clone was detected once. The chain combines TRBV11-3 with TRBJ2-3; 7 bases map to TRBD2. There are 14 residues in the CDR3. Trimming removed 3 bases from V and 3 bases from J; junction bases left unmatched: 3. From germline, CDR1 is SGHNT and CDR2 YENEEA. Written as DNA, the CDR3 is TGTGCCAGCAGCTTCGGCGGGAGTACAGATACGCAGTATTTT. Amino acids: CASSFGGSTDTQYF. Full variable domain (rest looked up from reference TRBV11-3 and TRBJ2-3): EAGVVQSPRYKIIEKKQPVAFWCNPISGHNTLYWYLQNLGQGPELLIRYENEEAVDDSQLPKDRFSAERLKGVDSTLKIQPAELGDSAVYLCASSFGGSTDTQYFGPGTRLTVL.

The chain combines TRBV6-1 with TRBJ1-2; maybe TRBD1 (5 bases). Germline V CDR1 and CDR2: MNHNS, SASEGT. V lost 5 bases, J lost 7 bases, and 17 bases lay in between. CDR3 length: 14 residues. Here the CDR3 DNA reads TGTGCCAGCAGTACGACAGACGGCAGGAGTGGCTACACCTTC. Amino acids: CASSTTDGRSGYTF.

The chain uses TRBV27 and TRBJ1-4, with TRBD1 matching over 8 bases. After removal of 3 bases from V and 7 bases from J, the junction contained 13 bases not matched to a gene. Per germline, CDR1 MNHEY and CDR2 SMNVEV (reference sequence). The CDR3 has 17 residues. The CDR3 reads CASSFRPRTGRIEKLFF. The CDR3 bases are TGTGCCAGCAGTTTTAGGCCCCGGACAGGGAGGATTGAAAAACTGTTTTTT.

The V gene is TRBV7-9, the J gene TRBJ2-3; 7 bases agree with TRBD2. CDR3 length: 16 amino acids. Unmatched junction bases numbered 13, after V lost 6 bases and J lost 4 bases. Germline values: CDR1 SEHNR, CDR2 FQNEAQ (reference sequence). As DNA, the CDR3 is TGTGCCAGCAGTCAAAACTGGGCGGGAGTACCAGATACGCAGTATTTT. Translated: CASSQNWAGVPDTQYF.

The chain carries TRBV7-9 and TRBJ1-2, with a possible D match to TRBD1 (6 bases). V dropped 5 bases and J dropped 4 bases, with 20 bases sitting between them. Germline V gene data show CDR1 as SEHNR and CDR2 as FQNEAQ (reference sequence). The CDR3 length is 16 residues. The CDR3 reads CASSRQALPPSYGYTF. CDR3 DNA sequence: TGTGCCAGCAGCCGACAGGCTCTCCCCCCTAGCTATGGCTACACCTTC.

V gene TRBV19 combines with J gene TRBJ2-7; 9 positions agree with TRBD1. This CDR3 region has 14 residues. The V gene end was trimmed by 6 bases and the J gene end by 4 bases; junction bases not matched to a gene: 7. Germline values: CDR1 LNHDA, CDR2 SQIVND (reference sequence). CDR3 amino acids: CASSPGQGVYEQYF. CDR3 DNA sequence: TGTGCCAGTAGCCCGGGACAGGGTGTTTACGAGCAGTACTTC.

The chain carries TRBV27 and TRBJ1-6; 7 bases match TRBD1. Per the germline V gene, CDR1 is MNHEY and CDR2 is SMNVEV (reference sequence). V was pared by 5 bases and J by 7 bases, with 5 bases of the junction left unmatched. This CDR3 has 14 amino acids. The CDR3 region has the DNA TGTGCCAGCAGTGTGGGACAGTCAAATTCACCCCTCCACTTT. Its translation is CASSVGQSNSPLHF.

This chain links TRBV5-1 with TRBJ2-2, with D possibly TRBD1 on 8 matching bases. CDR1 is SGHRS, CDR2 YFSETQ, per germline. Trimming stripped 4 bases from V and 6 bases from J, with 16 bases between. CDR3 length: 15 residues. CDR3 sequence reads: CASSARQGRAGELFF. In DNA, the CDR3 is TGCGCCAGCAGCGCCCGACAGGGGAGGGCCGGGGAGCTGTTTTTT.

The chain recombines TRBV11-2 with TRBJ1-5; 8 nucleotides agree with TRBD1. This CDR3 comprises 14 residues. With 3 bases clipped from V and 4 bases from J, the junction kept 2 bases outside the gene matches. The germline V gene has CDR1 SGHAT and CDR2 FQNNGV. CDR3 residues: CASSLTGVNQPQHF. For the CDR3, the DNA is TGTGCCAGCAGCTTGACAGGGGTGAATCAGCCCCAGCATTTT.

This clone was counted once. This sequence joins TRBV2 and TRBJ2-6; a weak D match, TRBD1 (6 bases). Trimming took 3 bases from V and 0 from J, leaving 12 bases between them. CDR1 is SNHLY, CDR2 FYNNEI, per germline. This CDR3 has 17 residues. CDR3 protein: CASSDGTSSSGANVLTF. The CDR3, as DNA: TGTGCCAGCAGTGATGGGACAAGTAGCTCTGGGGCCAACGTCCTGACTTTC.

The rearrangement links TRBV16 to TRBJ1-1; D gene uncertain. V lost 4 bases to trimming and J lost 4 bases, with 16 bases between them. The CDR3 is made up of 15 amino acids. Germline assignment: CDR1 KGHSY and CDR2 FQNENV. CDR3 sequence: CASSPNSKLGTEAFF. As DNA, the CDR3 is TGTGCCAGCAGCCCGAATTCGAAACTTGGCACTGAAGCTTTCTTT.

V and J are TRBV6-5 and TRBJ2-3, with a tentative D call TRBD2 (6 bases). The CDR3 spans 13 residues. With 5 bases removed from V and 4 bases from J, the gap between germline ends came to 10 bases. Germline CDR1 is MNHEY and CDR2 is SVGAGI. The CDR3 sequence is CASSGGVPDTQYF. The DNA for the CDR3 is TGTGCCAGCAGTGGCGGGGTCCCAGATACGCAGTATTTT.

The count of this clone is one. The V call is TRBV5-1, the J call TRBJ1-5; 7 bases align to TRBD1. Germline V gene lookup returns CDR1 SGHRS and CDR2 YFSETQ. V dropped 0 bases and J dropped 0; count of bases not matched to a gene: 12. CDR3 size: 19 residues. The CDR3 here is CASSLAPRQGKVSNQPQHF. As DNA, the CDR3 is TGCGCCAGCAGCTTGGCCCCTCGACAGGGAAAAGTTAGCAATCAGCCCCAGCATTTT.